The 23 T cell receptor beta chains presented below share a single source sample, sequenced in a study of blood T cells in healthy people across ages. Primers used in a second PCR of roughly 7 to 12 cycles were a sample-barcoded 5' primer and a J-beta primer mix. Via MiXCR, TCRdb re-called the 5' RACE reads, giving one row per CDR3 protein. In the table there are 650,000 to 950,000 distinct CDR3 sequences, under 45% of which are singletons. The sample consisted of blood. These receptors all stem from a man aged 55 to 70 in good health.

This rearrangement joins TRBV5-6 to TRBJ2-1; 8 bases map to TRBD1. This CDR3 spans 14 amino acids. Germline V gene sequence: CDR1 SGHDT, CDR2 YYEEEE. J lost 5 bases, V lost 4 bases, and 5 bases had no gene match. Here the CDR3 reads CASSPDRENNEQFF. The CDR3 bases are TGTGCCAGCAGCCCGGACAGGGAAAACAATGAGCAGTTCTTC. The full variable domain, with the rest looked up from reference TRBV5-6 and TRBJ2-1, is DAGVTQSPTHLIKTRGQQVTLRCSPKSGHDTVSWYQQALGQGPQFIFQYYEEEERQRGNFPDRFSGHQFPNYSSELNVNALLLGDSALYLCASSPDRENNEQFFGPGTRLTVL.

This clonotype was counted only a few times. The chain links TRBV12-3 or TRBV12-4 to TRBJ2-1; TRBD2 matches at 7 bases. V lost 3 bases, J lost 4 bases, and 9 bases stayed unmatched. The CDR3 runs to 16 residues. Here the CDR3 reads CASSLERGGGYNEQFF. Here the CDR3 DNA reads TGTGCCAGCAGTTTGGAGCGCGGGGGAGGTTACAATGAGCAGTTCTTC.

This clonotype has at least ten counts. J is TRBJ2-4 and V is TRBV4-1; tentatively, D is TRBD1 (5 bases). The CDR3 length is 14 residues. Germline V gene lookup returns CDR1 MGHRA and CDR2 YSYEKL. Trimming cost V 6 bases and J 2 bases, with 11 bases left between them. The CDR3 region is CASREQVSKNIQYF. The CDR3 coding sequence is TGCGCCAGCAGGGAACAGGTATCCAAAAACATTCAGTACTTC.

This clonotype has just a few counts. This chain connects TRBV20-1 to TRBJ2-1; possibly TRBD2 for D (5 bases). Trimming took 3 bases from V and 7 from J, leaving 10 bases between them. The length of the CDR3 is 12 residues. Germline V gives CDR1 DFQATT, CDR2 SNEGSKA (reference sequence). The CDR3 DNA is TGCAGTGCTAGGACCCGAGGGAATGAGCAGTTCTTC. Translating gives CSARTRGNEQFF.

V is TRBV6-1 and J is TRBJ2-1, with D maybe TRBD1 (6 bases). The CDR3 consists of 15 residues. V was cut by 10 bases and J by 6 bases, with 22 bases left in between. The germline V gene has CDR1 MNHNS and CDR2 SASEGT. The CDR3 region has the DNA TGTGCCACCTACAAAGGACAGTCCCAGTCCAATGAGCAGTTCTTC. It specifies CATYKGQSQSNEQFF.

This clonotype appeared a few times. The chain couples TRBV5-1 to TRBJ1-2; the D is unclear. This CDR3 is built from 12 residues. CDR1 is SGHRS, CDR2 YFSETQ, per germline. Trimming shortened V by 4 bases and J by 6 bases, and 10 bases separated the two germline ends. CDR3 loop: CASSPDLNGYTF. CDR3 DNA: TGCGCCAGCAGCCCCGACTTGAATGGCTACACCTTC.

The V and J genes are TRBV6-2 or TRBV6-3 and TRBJ2-5; D is undetermined. CDR3 length: 16 amino acids. The V end was cut by 2 bases, the J end by 4 bases, with 17 bases between. Germline V gene lookup returns CDR1 MNHEY and CDR2 SVGEGT. CDR3 nucleotides: TGTGCCAGCAGTTACCTCACCGGGTCGCAATTAGAGACCCAGTACTTC. This codes for CASSYLTGSQLETQYF.

As regards this clonotype: A much bigger clone sits one base away, suggesting this may be a read error. This chain uses TRBV6-1 with TRBJ2-7; D is ambiguous. The CDR3 length is 12 residues. Trimming cost V 6 bases and J 1 base, with 7 bases left between them. Germline CDR1 and CDR2: MNHNS and SASEGT. The CDR3 DNA is TGTGCCAGCAGGCACGGGTCCTACGAGCAGTACTTC. This codes for CASRHGSYEQYF.

The chain uses TRBV6-7 and TRBJ2-7; D perhaps matches TRBD1 (6 bases). TRBV6-7 is placed among ORFs of uncertain function. V lost 2 bases and J lost 5, with 13 bases in between. The CDR3 extends over 14 amino acids. CDR3 DNA sequence: TGTGCCAGCAGTTACGGGGGCGCGATCCACGAGCAGTACTTC. This gives the protein CASSYGGAIHEQYF.

The chain uses TRBV24-1 and TRBJ2-2, with a tentative D call TRBD1 (6 bases). The CDR3 is 14 residues long. V was clipped by 9 bases and J by 1 base, with 11 bases between them. Germline CDR1 and CDR2: KGHDR and SFDVKD. CDR3 in DNA: TGTGCCACCGCAGGGGAGTTGAACACCGGGGAGCTGTTTTTT. This translates into CATAGELNTGELFF.

V and J are TRBV20-1 and TRBJ2-4, with D possibly being TRBD1 (5 bases). Judging by the DNA end, TRBJ2-7 fits better; the J call may be wrong. This CDR3 has 13 amino acids. Germline-derived CDR1 and CDR2 are DFQATT and SNEGSKA (reference sequence). CDR3 DNA sequence: TGCAGTGCTCCAAGTCGCCAGGGCTACGAGCAGTACTTC. It specifies CSAPSRQGYEQYF.

About this clonotype: This may arise from a read error, as a much more abundant clone is one base away. The CDR3 nucleotides read TGTGCCAGCAGCCGCGGAGGGAACACAGGTACGCAGTATTTT. It specifies CASSRGGNTGTQYF. The chain uses TRBV7-9 and TRBJ2-3; a possible D gene is TRBD2 (6 bases). The V gene's germline CDR1 is SEHNR and CDR2 FQNEAQ (reference sequence). This CDR3 contains 14 residues.

The chain recombines TRBV5-6 with TRBJ2-7, with 10 positions matching TRBD2. The CDR3 loop spans 16 amino acids. Germline CDR1 is SGHDT and CDR2 is YYEEEE. V was clipped by 0 bases and J by 2 bases; unmatched bases: 5. CDR3 coding DNA: TGTGCCAGCAGCTTGGCTAGCGGGGGATTACCCTACGAGCAGTACTTC. Amino acids: CASSLASGGLPYEQYF.

V gene TRBV12-3 or TRBV12-4 combines with J gene TRBJ1-5, with D hard to call. The V end was cut by 6 bases, the J end by 1 base, with 13 bases between. The CDR3 spans 15 residues. For the CDR3, the DNA is TGTGCCAGCAGACCTGAGACGCTGAGCAATCAGCCCCAGCATTTT. Its protein is CASRPETLSNQPQHF.

The chain uses TRBV5-1 and TRBJ1-4; D gene ambiguous. The germline gives CDR1 SGHRS, CDR2 YFSETQ. The CDR3 has 17 residues. The V and J ends lost 6 bases and 2 bases respectively, with 20 bases between them. The CDR3 sequence: CASMRTGGPSTNEKLFF. The CDR3 bases are TGCGCCAGCATGAGGACCGGAGGTCCCTCTACTAATGAAAAACTGTTTTTT.

Ten or more counts support this clonotype. V gene TRBV6-2 or TRBV6-3 combines with J gene TRBJ2-5; D not resolved. V was pared by 2 bases and J by 2 bases, with 12 bases between. CDR3 length equals 15 residues. The germline gives CDR1 MNHEY, CDR2 SVGEGT. The CDR3 region has the DNA TGTGCCAGCAGTTACAAGGGCTCCCGACAAGAGACCCAGTACTTC. This encodes CASSYKGSRQETQYF.

The V gene is TRBV5-1, the J gene TRBJ2-1; 7 nucleotides agree with TRBD1. CDR1 SGHRS and CDR2 YFSETQ come from the germline V gene. The CDR3 is made up of 14 amino acids. V shed 4 bases, J shed 6 bases, and the junction held 7 bases outside the gene matches. For the CDR3, the DNA is TGCGCCAGCAGCGCCGGGACAGCCGGCAATGAGCAGTTCTTC. The encoded protein is CASSAGTAGNEQFF.

This clonotype turned up a few times. This rearrangement joins TRBV6-2 or TRBV6-3 to TRBJ2-7; D perhaps matches TRBD1 (6 bases). CDR3 length equals 14 residues. Between the trimmed V and J ends, which lost 8 bases and 3 bases, there was a span of 17 bases. Germline CDR1 reads MNHEY; CDR2 reads SVGEGT. CDR3 amino acids: CASVDRTEHYEQYF. CDR3 nucleotides: TGTGCCAGCGTTGACCGGACAGAACACTACGAGCAGTACTTC.

The CDR3 is CASSQGVGGNEQFF. The CDR3 bases are TGTGCCAGCAGCCAAGGGGTAGGGGGCAATGAGCAGTTCTTC. J is TRBJ2-1 and V is TRBV3-1; D is perhaps TRBD1 (6 bases). Trimming pared 1 base from V and 6 bases from J, leaving 10 bases between. The CDR3 extends over 14 amino acids. Germline V gives CDR1 LGHDT, CDR2 YNNKEL (reference sequence).

Points on this clonotype: The DNA is omitted, as the CDR3 cannot be located on it reliably, and the CDR3 follows TCRdb's listing. The rearrangement uses TRBV7-8 and TRBJ1-6; TRBD1 was called by the table and not checked on the DNA. The length of the CDR3 is 14 amino acids, counting both ends. The germline gives CDR1 SGHVS, CDR2 FQNEAQ. The CDR3 sequence: CASSFGQGNSPFHF.

This clonotype was seen only a few times. This chain connects TRBV6-1 to TRBJ2-3; 9 positions match TRBD2. Unmatched junction bases numbered 9, after V lost 7 bases and J lost 4 bases. CDR1 is MNHNS and CDR2 is SASEGT in the germline V gene. The CDR3 extends over 15 amino acids. The CDR3 spells CASTPRGGGSDTQYF. DNA of the CDR3: TGTGCCAGCACGCCGCGGGGGGGCGGGTCAGATACGCAGTATTTT.

The chain combines TRBV5-1 with TRBJ2-7, with 8 nucleotides matching TRBD1. V lost 5 bases and J lost 3; bases outside the gene matches: 10. Germline V gene sequence: CDR1 SGHRS, CDR2 YFSETQ. CDR3 length: 15 residues. CDR3 in amino acids: CASSPTGDPYYEQYF. As DNA, the CDR3 is TGCGCCAGCAGTCCGACAGGGGATCCCTACTACGAGCAGTACTTC.

J is TRBJ2-3 and V is TRBV20-1; tentative D call: TRBD2 (6 bases). The CDR3 is made up of 13 amino acids. In germline, CDR1 is DFQATT, CDR2 SNEGSKA (reference sequence). Trimming stripped 6 bases from V and 6 bases from J, with 16 bases between. The CDR3 DNA is TGCAGTGCCCCCGGGACTCTGAGGGATACGCAGTATTTT. Translation: CSAPGTLRDTQYF.